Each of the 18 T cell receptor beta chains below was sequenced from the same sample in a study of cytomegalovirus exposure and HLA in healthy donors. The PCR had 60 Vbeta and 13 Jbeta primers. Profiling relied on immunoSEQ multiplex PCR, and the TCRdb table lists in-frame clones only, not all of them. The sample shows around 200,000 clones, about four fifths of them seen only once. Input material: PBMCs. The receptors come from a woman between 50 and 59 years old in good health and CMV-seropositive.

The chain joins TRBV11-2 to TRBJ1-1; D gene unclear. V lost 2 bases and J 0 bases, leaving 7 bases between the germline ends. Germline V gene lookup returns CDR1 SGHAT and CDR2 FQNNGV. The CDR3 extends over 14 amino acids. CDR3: CASSLNILNTEAFF. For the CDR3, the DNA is TGTGCCAGCAGCTTAAATATTCTGAACACTGAAGCTTTCTTT.

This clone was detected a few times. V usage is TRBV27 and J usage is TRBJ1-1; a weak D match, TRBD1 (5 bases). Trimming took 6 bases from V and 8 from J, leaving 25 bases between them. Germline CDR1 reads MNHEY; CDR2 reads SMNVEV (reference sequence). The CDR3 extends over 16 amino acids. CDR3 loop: CASRIRRGQTGREAFF. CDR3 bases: TGTGCCAGCAGAATTCGCCGGGGCCAAACCGGGAGGGAAGCTTTCTTT.

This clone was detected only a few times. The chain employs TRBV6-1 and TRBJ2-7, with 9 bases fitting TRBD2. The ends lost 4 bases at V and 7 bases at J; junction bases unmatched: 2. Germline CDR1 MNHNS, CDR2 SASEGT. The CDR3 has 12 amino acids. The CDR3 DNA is TGTGCCAGCAGTGTACTAGCGGGTGAGCAGTACTTC. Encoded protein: CASSVLAGEQYF.

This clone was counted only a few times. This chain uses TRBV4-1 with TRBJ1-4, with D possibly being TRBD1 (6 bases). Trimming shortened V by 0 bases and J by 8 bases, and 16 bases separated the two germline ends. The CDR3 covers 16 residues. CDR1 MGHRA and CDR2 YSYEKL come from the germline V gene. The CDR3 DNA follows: TGCGCCAGCAGCCAAGATGCCCGACTCGACAGGGAAAAACTGTTTTTT. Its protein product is CASSQDARLDREKLFF.

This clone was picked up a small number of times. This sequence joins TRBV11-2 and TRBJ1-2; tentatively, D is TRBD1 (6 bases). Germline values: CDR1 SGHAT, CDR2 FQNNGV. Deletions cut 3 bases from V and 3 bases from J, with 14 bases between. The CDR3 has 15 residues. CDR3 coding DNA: TGTGCCAGCAGCTTTACAAGGGGGGGCTACTATGGCTACACCTTC. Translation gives CASSFTRGGYYGYTF.

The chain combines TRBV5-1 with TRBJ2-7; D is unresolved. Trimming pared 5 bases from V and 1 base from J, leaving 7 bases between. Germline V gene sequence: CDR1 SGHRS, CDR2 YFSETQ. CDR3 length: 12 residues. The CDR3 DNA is TGCGCCAGCAGGAGCGAGTCCTACGAGCAGTACTTC. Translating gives CASRSESYEQYF. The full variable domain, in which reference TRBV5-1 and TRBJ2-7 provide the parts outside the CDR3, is KAGVTQTPRYLIKTRGQQVTLSCSPISGHRSVSWYQQTPGQGLQFLFEYFSETQRNKGNFPGRFSGRQFSNSRSEMNVSTLELGDSALYLCASRSESYEQYFGPGTRLTVT.

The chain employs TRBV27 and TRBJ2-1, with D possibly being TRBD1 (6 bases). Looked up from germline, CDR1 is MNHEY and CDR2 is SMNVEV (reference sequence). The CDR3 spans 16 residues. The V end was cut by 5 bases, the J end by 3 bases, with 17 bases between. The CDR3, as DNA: TGTGCCAGCAGTCCCCTCTCGACAGGAGGCTACAATGAGCAGTTCTTC. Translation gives CASSPLSTGGYNEQFF.

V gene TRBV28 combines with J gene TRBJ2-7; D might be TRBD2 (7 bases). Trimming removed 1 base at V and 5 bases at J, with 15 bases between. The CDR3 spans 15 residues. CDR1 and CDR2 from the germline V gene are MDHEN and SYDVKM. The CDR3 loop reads CASSLFSAGANEQYF. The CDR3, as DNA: TGTGCCAGCAGTTTATTTTCGGCGGGGGCGAACGAGCAGTACTTC.

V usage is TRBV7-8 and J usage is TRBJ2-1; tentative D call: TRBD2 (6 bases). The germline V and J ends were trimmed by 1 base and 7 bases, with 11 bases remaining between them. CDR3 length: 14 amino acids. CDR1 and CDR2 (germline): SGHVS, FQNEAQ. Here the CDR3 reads CASSLGTIGNEQFF. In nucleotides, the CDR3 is TGTGCCAGCAGCTTAGGGACTATCGGAAATGAGCAGTTCTTC.

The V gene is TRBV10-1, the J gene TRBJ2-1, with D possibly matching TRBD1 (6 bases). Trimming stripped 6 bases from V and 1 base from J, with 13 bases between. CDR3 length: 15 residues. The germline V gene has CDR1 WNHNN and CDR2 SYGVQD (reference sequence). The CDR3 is CASSARGVSYNEQFF. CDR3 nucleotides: TGCGCCAGCAGCGCCAGGGGAGTATCCTACAATGAGCAGTTCTTC.

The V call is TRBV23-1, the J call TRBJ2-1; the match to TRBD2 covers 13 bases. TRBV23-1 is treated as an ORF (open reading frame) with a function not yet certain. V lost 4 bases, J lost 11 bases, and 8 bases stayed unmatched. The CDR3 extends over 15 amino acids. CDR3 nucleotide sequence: TGCGCCAGCAGTCCTCCCGGGACTAGCGGGGACAAGCAGTTCTTC. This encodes CASSPPGTSGDKQFF.

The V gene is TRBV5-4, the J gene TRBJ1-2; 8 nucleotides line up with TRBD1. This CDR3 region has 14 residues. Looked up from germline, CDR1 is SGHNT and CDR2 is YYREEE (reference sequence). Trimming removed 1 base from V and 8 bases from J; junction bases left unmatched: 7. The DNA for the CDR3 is TGTGCCAGCAGCTTGAGACAGGGGTTCGGGGGCTACACCTTC. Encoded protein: CASSLRQGFGGYTF. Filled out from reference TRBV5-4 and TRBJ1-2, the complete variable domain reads ETGVTQSPTHLIKTRGQQVTLRCSSQSGHNTVSWYQQALGQGPQFIFQYYREEENGRGNFPPRFSGLQFPNYSSELNVNALELDDSALYLCASSLRQGFGGYTFGSGTRLTVV.

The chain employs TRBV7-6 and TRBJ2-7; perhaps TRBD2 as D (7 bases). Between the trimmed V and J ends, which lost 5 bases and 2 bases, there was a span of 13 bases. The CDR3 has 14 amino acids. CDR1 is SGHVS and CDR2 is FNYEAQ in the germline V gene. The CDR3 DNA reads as TGTGCCAGCAGCCAGAGGGGGGGTACCTACGAGCAGTACTTC. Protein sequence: CASSQRGGTYEQYF.

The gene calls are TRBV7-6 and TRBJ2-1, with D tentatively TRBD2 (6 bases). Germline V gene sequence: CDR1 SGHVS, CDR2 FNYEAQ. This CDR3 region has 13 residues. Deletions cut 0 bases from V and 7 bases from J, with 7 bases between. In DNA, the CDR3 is TGTGCCAGCAGCTTAGCGGGGGGAAATGAGCAGTTCTTC. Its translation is CASSLAGGNEQFF. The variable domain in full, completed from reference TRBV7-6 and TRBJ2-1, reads GAGVSQSPRYKVTKRGQDVALRCDPISGHVSLYWYRQALGQGPEFLTYFNYEAQQDKSGLPNDRFSAERPEGSISTLTIQRTEQRDSAMYRCASSLAGGNEQFFGPGTRLTVL.

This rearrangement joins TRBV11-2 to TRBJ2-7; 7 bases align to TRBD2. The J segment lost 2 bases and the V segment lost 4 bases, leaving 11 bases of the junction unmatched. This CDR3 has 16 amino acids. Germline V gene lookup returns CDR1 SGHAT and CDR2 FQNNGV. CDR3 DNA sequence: TGTGCCAGCAGCTGGAGTCCCGCGGGGGAAACCTACGAGCAGTACTTC. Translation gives CASSWSPAGETYEQYF.

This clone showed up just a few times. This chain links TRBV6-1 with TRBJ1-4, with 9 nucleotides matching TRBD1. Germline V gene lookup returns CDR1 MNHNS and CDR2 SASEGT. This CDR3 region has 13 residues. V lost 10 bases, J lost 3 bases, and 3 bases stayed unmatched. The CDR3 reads CATGQGPNEKLFF. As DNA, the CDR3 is TGTGCCACGGGACAGGGTCCTAATGAAAAACTGTTTTTT.

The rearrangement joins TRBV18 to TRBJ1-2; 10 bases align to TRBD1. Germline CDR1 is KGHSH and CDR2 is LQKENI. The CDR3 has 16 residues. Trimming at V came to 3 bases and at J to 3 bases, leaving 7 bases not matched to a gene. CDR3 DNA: TGTGCCAGCTCACCTTCGACAGGGGGCAGGGACTATGGCTACACCTTC. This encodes CASSPSTGGRDYGYTF.

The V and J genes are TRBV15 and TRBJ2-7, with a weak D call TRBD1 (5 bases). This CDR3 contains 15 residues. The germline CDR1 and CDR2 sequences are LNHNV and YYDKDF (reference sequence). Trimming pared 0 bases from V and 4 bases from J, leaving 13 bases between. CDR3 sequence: CATSRDRRGRYEQYF. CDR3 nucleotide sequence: TGTGCCACCAGCAGAGATCGTAGGGGCCGTTACGAGCAGTACTTC.